This T cell receptor beta chain was observed in a study of shared clonotypes between healthy human individuals. Study findings and constraints: Only blood samples were collected, and tissue repertoires likely differ.

A word on this clone: Its antigen is still unknown.

Germline V gene data show CDR1 as SGHTA and CDR2 as FQGTGA. This CDR3 comprises 15 residues. Trimming pared 2 bases from V and 4 bases from J, leaving 15 bases between. Unsorted PBMC samples were amplified in replicate PCRs containing around 310 ng DNA, 30,000 or so T cell genomes. As handled by the study authors: Filtering differed because ImmunoSEQ produced junction-only sequences that carried no quality scores. Profiled with immunoSEQ multiplex PCR; TCRdb holds only in-frame clones, not every one. For V, J and clone size, that table is used; D and trimming come from the DNA. Here the sample spans about 460,000 clones, 75% to 80% being singletons.

The V call is TRBV7-3, the J call TRBJ2-7, with a possible D match to TRBD2 (6 bases). Sequencing input: PBMCs. This receptor was identified in a woman in her 40s in good health. Some clones in this sample may be carry-over from other donors' samples. The CDR3 reads CASSLGREEGYEQYF. The CDR3 DNA reads TGTGCCAGCAGCTTAGGGCGGGAAGAGGGGTACGAGCAGTACTTC.